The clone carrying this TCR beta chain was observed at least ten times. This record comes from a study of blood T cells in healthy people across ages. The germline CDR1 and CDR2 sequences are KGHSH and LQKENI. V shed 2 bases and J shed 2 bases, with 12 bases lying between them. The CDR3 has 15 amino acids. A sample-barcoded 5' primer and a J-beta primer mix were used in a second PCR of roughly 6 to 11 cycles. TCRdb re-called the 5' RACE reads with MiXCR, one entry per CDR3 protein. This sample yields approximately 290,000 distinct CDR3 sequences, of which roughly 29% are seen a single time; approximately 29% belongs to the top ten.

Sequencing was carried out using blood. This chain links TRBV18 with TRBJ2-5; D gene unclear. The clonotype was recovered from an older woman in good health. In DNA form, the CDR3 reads TGTGCCAGCTCACCAGGGTCGGCAGTACAAGAGACCCAGTACTTC. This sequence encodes CASSPGSAVQETQYF.